The 21 T cell receptor beta chains below come from one sample, sequenced in a study of technical replicates of blood from a handful of donors. Generated by immunoSEQ multiplex PCR, the TCRdb table keeps only in-frame clones and is missing some. Found here are approximately 80,000 clones, around nine tenths of them singletons; the top ten hold 0.25%. The sequencing sample was made of T cells isolated from PBMCs. Source of these receptors: a human donor in good health.

The rearrangement links TRBV5-1 to TRBJ2-7, with TRBD1 matching 9 bases. J gave up 9 bases and V 1 base, and 8 bases lay outside the gene matches. This CDR3 has 14 residues. Germline V gene data show CDR1 as SGHRS and CDR2 as YFSETQ. CDR3 sequence reads: CASSLMGQGDWQYF. The CDR3 region has the DNA TGCGCCAGCAGCTTGATGGGACAGGGAGATTGGCAGTACTTC.

The rearrangement joins TRBV7-9 to TRBJ2-7; the match to TRBD2 covers 13 bases. The CDR3 spans 15 residues. V shed 5 bases and J 3 bases; nucleotides not matched to a gene: 4. CDR1 is SEHNR, CDR2 FQNEAQ, per germline (reference sequence). The CDR3 spells CASSLWTSGGYEQYF. The CDR3 nucleotides read TGTGCCAGCAGCCTCTGGACTAGCGGGGGCTACGAGCAGTACTTC.

The rearrangement uses TRBV7-9 and TRBJ1-4; 10 bases match TRBD1. In germline, CDR1 is SEHNR, CDR2 FQNEAQ (reference sequence). The CDR3 contains 19 residues. Trimming removed 4 bases from V and 0 bases from J; junction bases left unmatched: 11. The DNA of the CDR3 is TGTGCCAGCAGCTCTACCCCGGGACAGGGGACTGCAACTAATGAAAAACTGTTTTTT. Its translation is CASSSTPGQGTATNEKLFF. The entire variable domain, with the rest obtained from reference TRBV7-9 and TRBJ1-4, is as follows: DTGVSQNPRHKITKRGQNVTFRCDPISEHNRLYWYRQTLGQGPEFLTYFQNEAQLEKSRLLSDRFSAERPKGSFSTLEIQRTEQGDSAMYLCASSSTPGQGTATNEKLFFGSGTQLSVL.

The gene calls are TRBV6-4 and TRBJ2-1; 8 bases line up with TRBD1. CDR1 is MRHNA, CDR2 SNTAGT, per germline. The trim removed 6 bases at V and 6 bases at J, leaving 10 bases unmatched. This CDR3 comprises 15 residues. CDR3 sequence (DNA): TGTGCCAGCAGAAGACAGGGGAACGAATTCAATGAGCAGTTCTTC. Translating it yields CASRRQGNEFNEQFF.

V and J are TRBV6-1 and TRBJ1-1; 10 bases are shared with TRBD1. With 4 bases clipped from V and 2 bases from J, the junction kept 7 bases outside the gene matches. Germline-derived CDR1 and CDR2 are MNHNS and SASEGT. The CDR3 spans 16 residues. This CDR3 is CASSAPWDRGNTEAFF. As DNA, the CDR3 is TGTGCCAGCAGTGCTCCCTGGGACAGGGGTAACACTGAAGCTTTCTTT.

V gene TRBV19 combines with J gene TRBJ1-6; 8 bases are shared with TRBD1. V dropped 6 bases and J dropped 7; count of bases not matched to a gene: 11. The CDR3 is 16 amino acids. From germline, CDR1 is LNHDA and CDR2 SQIVND (reference sequence). CDR3 residues: CASSRRGTGSNSPLHF. The CDR3 nucleotides read TGTGCCAGTAGCCGTAGGGGGACAGGATCGAATTCACCCCTCCACTTT.

This clone showed up just once. V usage is TRBV13 and J usage is TRBJ1-2; TRBD1 aligns across 8 bases. This CDR3 contains 15 residues. Germline V lookup: CDR1 PRHDT, CDR2 FYEKMQ (reference sequence). The V segment lost 5 bases and the J segment 8 bases; nucleotides outside the gene matches: 13. The DNA of the CDR3 is TGTGCCAGCAGCAACCGGGACAGGTGGGGAAGAGGCTACACCTTC. Translated, it gives CASSNRDRWGRGYTF.

The chain combines TRBV18 with TRBJ2-6; 9 bases are a match to TRBD1. This CDR3 region has 15 residues. V gave up 6 bases and J gave up 9 bases; unmatched junction bases: 9. Looked up from germline, CDR1 is KGHSH and CDR2 is LQKENI. This chain's CDR3 is CASSQQGTGNNVLTF. The CDR3, as DNA: TGTGCCAGCTCCCAGCAAGGGACAGGGAACAACGTCCTGACTTTC.

The V and J genes are TRBV5-1 and TRBJ1-4; 8 nucleotides line up with TRBD1. The CDR3 is made up of 14 amino acids. With V trimmed by 3 bases and J by 8 bases, 6 bases remained unmatched. From germline, CDR1 is SGHRS and CDR2 YFSETQ. This CDR3 is CASSSRTGNEKLFF. CDR3 nucleotide sequence: TGCGCCAGCAGCTCCCGGACAGGGAACGAAAAACTGTTTTTT.

This clone was recorded once. The rearrangement joins TRBV5-1 to TRBJ2-6; D is perhaps TRBD1 (6 bases). Germline assignment: CDR1 SGHRS and CDR2 YFSETQ. V lost 5 bases and J lost 1, with 7 bases in between. This CDR3 spans 14 amino acids. The CDR3 protein is CASSTGSGANVLTF. In DNA, the CDR3 is TGCGCCAGCAGTACAGGGTCTGGGGCCAACGTCCTGACTTTC.

The chain links TRBV5-1 to TRBJ2-3; D call uncertain. Germline CDR1 and CDR2: SGHRS and YFSETQ. Trimming removed 6 bases at V and 0 bases at J, with 11 bases between. This CDR3 has 14 amino acids. The CDR3 DNA is TGCGCCAGCACCCCACTTTATAGCACAGATACGCAGTATTTT. Protein product: CASTPLYSTDTQYF.

CDR3: CASSALGLGGDTQYF. In DNA form, the CDR3 reads TGTGCCAGCAGTGCACTAGGGCTAGGTGGAGATACGCAGTATTTT. The V gene is TRBV25-1, the J gene TRBJ2-3; D is possibly TRBD2 (5 bases). Germline V gene sequence: CDR1 MGHDK, CDR2 SYGVNS. V was shortened by 4 bases and J by 5 bases, with 16 bases between the two germline ends. The CDR3 length is 15 residues.

This rearrangement joins TRBV7-3 to TRBJ2-5; 7 positions match TRBD2. The J segment lost 5 bases and the V segment lost 0 bases, leaving 9 bases of the junction unmatched. CDR3 length equals 16 residues. CDR1 is SGHTA, CDR2 FQGTGA, per germline. The CDR3 bases are TGTGCCAGCAGCTTAACATCAGGCGGGAGTCATGAGACCCAGTACTTC. It is translated as CASSLTSGGSHETQYF.

This sequence joins TRBV6-1 and TRBJ1-1; the match to TRBD1 covers 9 bases. Looked up from germline, CDR1 is MNHNS and CDR2 is SASEGT. Losses at the gene ends were 6 bases for V and 1 base for J; bases not matched to a gene: 3. The CDR3 covers 14 residues. Here the CDR3 reads CASRHRGQNTEAFF. As DNA, the CDR3 is TGTGCCAGCAGGCACAGGGGGCAGAACACTGAAGCTTTCTTT.

The J gene is TRBJ2-6, the V gene TRBV30; tentatively, D is TRBD1 (5 bases). Germline V gene sequence: CDR1 GTSNPN, CDR2 SVGIG (reference sequence). Trimming pared 8 bases from V and 0 bases from J, leaving 14 bases between. The CDR3 has 15 residues. CDR3 protein: CAPDRSSSGANVLTF. CDR3 DNA: TGTGCCCCTGACAGAAGTAGCTCTGGGGCCAACGTCCTGACTTTC.

The chain uses TRBV19 and TRBJ2-3, with TRBD2 matching over 10 bases. V dropped 11 bases and J dropped 1; count of bases not matched to a gene: 0. In germline, CDR1 is LNHDA, CDR2 SQIVND (reference sequence). The CDR3 contains 12 residues. The CDR3, as DNA: TGTGCCGGGACTAGCGGCACAGATACGCAGTATTTT. It yields the protein CAGTSGTDTQYF.

J is TRBJ2-2 and V is TRBV7-9; no firm D call. Trimming took 1 base from V and 0 from J, leaving 9 bases between them. The CDR3 has 16 residues. Per germline, CDR1 SEHNR and CDR2 FQNEAQ (reference sequence). CDR3 residues: CASSLGARANTGELFF. The DNA of the CDR3 is TGTGCCAGCAGCTTAGGTGCCCGGGCGAACACCGGGGAGCTGTTTTTT.

The V and J genes are TRBV28 and TRBJ2-7; TRBD1 matches at 9 bases. Germline V gene data show CDR1 as MDHEN and CDR2 as SYDVKM. The CDR3 length is 13 residues. The V gene end was trimmed by 6 bases and the J gene end by 6 bases; junction bases not matched to a gene: 6. CDR3 residues: CASRETTGGEQYF. DNA for the CDR3: TGTGCCAGCAGAGAAACGACAGGGGGCGAGCAGTACTTC.

This chain connects TRBV7-8 to TRBJ2-2, with TRBD2 matching 7 bases. This CDR3 spans 16 amino acids. Germline assignment: CDR1 SGHVS and CDR2 FQNEAQ. The V and J ends lost 5 bases and 0 bases, in that order; junction bases with no gene match: 6. The CDR3 coding sequence is TGTGCCAGCAGCCCCTGGGACTACACGAACACCGGGGAGCTGTTTTTT. It yields the protein CASSPWDYTNTGELFF.

This clone appeared once. The V and J genes are TRBV10-3 and TRBJ2-1; 7 bases match TRBD2. Trimming took 8 bases from V and 7 from J; bases not matched to a gene: 5. This CDR3 region has 12 residues. In germline, CDR1 is ENHRY, CDR2 SYGVKD. Written as DNA, the CDR3 is TGTGCCATCGCCGGGACTAAAAATGAGCAGTTCTTC. Translated: CAIAGTKNEQFF.

This sequence joins TRBV11-3 and TRBJ2-5; the match to TRBD2 covers 8 bases. The V gene's germline CDR1 is SGHNT and CDR2 YENEEA. Trimming removed 4 bases from V and 1 base from J; junction bases left unmatched: 11. The CDR3 extends over 17 amino acids. CDR3 in amino acids: CASSSYLAGGGQETQYF. CDR3 sequence (DNA): TGTGCCAGCAGCTCATATTTGGCGGGGGGCGGCCAAGAGACCCAGTACTTC.